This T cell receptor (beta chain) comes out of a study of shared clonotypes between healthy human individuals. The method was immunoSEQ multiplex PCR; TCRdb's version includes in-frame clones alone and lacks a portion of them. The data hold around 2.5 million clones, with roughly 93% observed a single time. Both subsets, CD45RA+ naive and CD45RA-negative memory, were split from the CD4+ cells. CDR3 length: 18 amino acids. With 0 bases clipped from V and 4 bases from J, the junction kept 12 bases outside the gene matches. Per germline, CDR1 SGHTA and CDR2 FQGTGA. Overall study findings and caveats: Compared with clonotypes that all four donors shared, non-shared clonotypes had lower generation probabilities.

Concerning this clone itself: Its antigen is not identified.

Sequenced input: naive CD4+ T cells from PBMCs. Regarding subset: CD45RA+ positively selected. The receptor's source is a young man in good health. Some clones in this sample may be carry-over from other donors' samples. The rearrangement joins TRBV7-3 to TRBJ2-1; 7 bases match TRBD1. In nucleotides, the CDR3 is TGTGCCAGCAGCTTAACCCAAAAAGGGGGACAGCCATACAATGAGCAGTTCTTC. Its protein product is CASSLTQKGGQPYNEQFF. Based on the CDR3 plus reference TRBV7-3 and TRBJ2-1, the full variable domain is GAGVSQTPSNKVTEKGKYVELRCDPISGHTALYWYRQSLGQGPEFLIYFQGTGAADDSGLPNDRFFAVRPEGSVSTLKIQRTERGDSAVYLCASSLTQKGGQPYNEQFFGPGTRLTVL.